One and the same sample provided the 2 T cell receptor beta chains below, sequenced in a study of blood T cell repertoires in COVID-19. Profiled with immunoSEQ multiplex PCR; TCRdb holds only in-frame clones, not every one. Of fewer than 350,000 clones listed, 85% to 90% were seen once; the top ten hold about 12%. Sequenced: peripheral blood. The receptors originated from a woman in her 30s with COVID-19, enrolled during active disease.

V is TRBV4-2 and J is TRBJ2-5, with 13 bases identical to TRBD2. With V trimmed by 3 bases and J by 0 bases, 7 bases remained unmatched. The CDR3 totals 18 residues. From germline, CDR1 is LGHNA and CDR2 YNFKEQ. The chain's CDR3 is CASSQGQLAGGYQETQYF. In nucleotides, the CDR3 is TGTGCCAGCAGCCAGGGCCAACTAGCGGGGGGGTACCAAGAGACCCAGTACTTC.

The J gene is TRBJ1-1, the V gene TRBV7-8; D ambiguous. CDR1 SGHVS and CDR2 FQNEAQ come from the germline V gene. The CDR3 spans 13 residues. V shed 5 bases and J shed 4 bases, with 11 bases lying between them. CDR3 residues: CASSPRRLTEAFF. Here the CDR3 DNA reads TGTGCCAGCAGCCCCCGGAGGCTCACTGAAGCTTTCTTT.